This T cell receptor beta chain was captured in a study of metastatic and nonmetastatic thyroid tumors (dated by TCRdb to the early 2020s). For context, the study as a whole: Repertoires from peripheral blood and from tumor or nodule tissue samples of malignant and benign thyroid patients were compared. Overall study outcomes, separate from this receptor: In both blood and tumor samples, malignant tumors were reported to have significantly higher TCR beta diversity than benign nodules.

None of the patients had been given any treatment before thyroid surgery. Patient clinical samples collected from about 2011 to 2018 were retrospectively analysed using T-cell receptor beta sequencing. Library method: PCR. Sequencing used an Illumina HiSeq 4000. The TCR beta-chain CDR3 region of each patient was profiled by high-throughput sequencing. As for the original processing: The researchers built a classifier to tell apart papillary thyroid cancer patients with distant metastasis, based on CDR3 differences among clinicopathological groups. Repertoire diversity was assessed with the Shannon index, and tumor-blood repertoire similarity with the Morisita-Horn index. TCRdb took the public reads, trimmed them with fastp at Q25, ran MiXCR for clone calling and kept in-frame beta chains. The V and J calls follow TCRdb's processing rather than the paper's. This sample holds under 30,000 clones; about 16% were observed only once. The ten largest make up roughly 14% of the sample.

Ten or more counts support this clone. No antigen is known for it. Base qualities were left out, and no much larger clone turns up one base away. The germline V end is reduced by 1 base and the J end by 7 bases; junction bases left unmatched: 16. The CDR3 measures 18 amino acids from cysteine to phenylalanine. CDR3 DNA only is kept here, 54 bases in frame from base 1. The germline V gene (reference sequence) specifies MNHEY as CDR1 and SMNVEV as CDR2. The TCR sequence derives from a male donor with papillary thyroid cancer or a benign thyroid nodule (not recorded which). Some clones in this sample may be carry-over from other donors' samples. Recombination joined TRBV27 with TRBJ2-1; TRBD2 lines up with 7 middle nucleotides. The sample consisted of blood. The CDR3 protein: CASSLFPPASGDGNEQFF. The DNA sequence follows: TGTGCCAGCAGTTTATTTCCCCCTGCGAGCGGGGATGGGAATGAGCAGTTCTTC.